The rows below give T cell receptor beta chains drawn from one sample of a study of blood T cell repertoires in COVID-19. Here immunoSEQ multiplex PCR was the method, and the copy in TCRdb shows in-frame clones only, minus some. This sample carries some 100,000 clones, roughly 92% of them seen once, and the ten largest clones take around 5.4%. Sequenced sample: peripheral blood. All receptors come from a man between 65 and 79 years old with acute or convalescent COVID-19. Both conserved end residues are part of each CDR3. A D gene is named only where the DNA matches it firmly. Some rows mark clone size as missing; the rest say once, few, many or name a class of expanded clone.

v_gene,d_gene,j_gene,len,abundance,CDR3nt,CDR3aa
TRBV2,NA,TRBJ2-2,14,NA,TGTGCCAGCAGTGAAGTCCGGGGTAGGGGGGAGCTGTTTTTT,CASSEVRGRGELFF
TRBV5-5,NA,TRBJ2-7,14,NA,TGTGCCAGCAGCCACCCGGTTGAGTCTTACGAGCAGTACTTC,CASSHPVESYEQYF
TRBV24-1,NA,TRBJ2-1,15,NA,TGTGCCACCAGTGAGCAGGGACTCCGCGGCGATGAGCAGTTCTTC,CATSEQGLRGDEQFF
TRBV28,NA,TRBJ2-7,14,NA,TGTGCCAGCACTACTCGTGCTAGCAGCTACGAGCAGTACTTC,CASTTRASSYEQYF
TRBV2,TRBD1,TRBJ1-1,14,few,TGTGCCAGCACTTCGGACAGGGGGACTCCTGAAGCTTTCTTT,CASTSDRGTPEAFF
TRBV4-1,TRBD1,TRBJ2-3,16,once,TGCGCCAGCAGCCAAGAGGGACAGGTCGCCACAGATACGCAGTATTTT,CASSQEGQVATDTQYF
TRBV28,TRBD1,TRBJ2-7,19,NA,TGTGCCAGCAGTTTCCCGACAGGGGACGTCGGAGGGCCAGCCTACGAGCAGTACTTC,CASSFPTGDVGGPAYEQYF
TRBV7-8,NA,TRBJ1-1,16,NA,TGTGCCAGCAGCTTAGTAGTCGACAGTGCAAACACTGAAGCTTTCTTT,CASSLVVDSANTEAFF
TRBV4-3,NA,TRBJ1-6,14,few,TGCGCCAGCAGCCAAGCCCGGGGAGAGTCACCCCTCCACTTT,CASSQARGESPLHF
TRBV7-9,NA,TRBJ1-2,14,NA,TGTGCCAGCAGCCCGAGGCCCGCCAACTATGGCTACACCTTC,CASSPRPANYGYTF
TRBV6-4,TRBD2,TRBJ2-1,14,NA,TGTGCCTCCCAAATCCCGGGAGGGCCTCATGAGCAGTTCTTC,CASQIPGGPHEQFF